These T cell receptor beta chains were read from a single sample in a study of CD8 T cells in Susac syndrome. TCRdb used MiXCR to reprocess the immunoSEQ multiplex PCR reads, holding one entry per CDR3 protein. The table shows around 45,000 distinct CDR3 sequences, with 85% to 95% occurring only once. The sequenced material came from CD8+ T cells from PBMCs. The receptors derive from a human donor in good health. Both conserved end residues are part of each CDR3. The order of the fields is J gene, V gene, clone size, D gene, CDR3 protein, CDR3 DNA. A D gene is named only where the DNA matches it firmly. Size values are once, few and many counts, or a class for expanded clones, and some rows have none.

J: TRBJ2-7
V: TRBV30
size: -
D: -
CDR3: CAWSFGAGLYEQYF
DNA: TGTGCCTGGAGCTTTGGGGCTGGCCTCTACGAGCAGTACTTC

J: TRBJ1-4
V: TRBV9
size: -
D: -
CDR3: CASSPLGDATNEKLFF
DNA: TGTGCCAGCAGCCCCCTGGGGGACGCAACTAATGAAAAACTGTTTTTT

J: TRBJ2-2
V: TRBV6-6
size: -
D: -
CDR3: CASLADTGELFF
DNA: TGTGCCAGCCTTGCGGACACCGGGGAGCTGTTTTTT

J: TRBJ2-3
V: TRBV6-1
size: -
D: TRBD2
CDR3: CASSNGLAVSTDTQYF
DNA: TGTGCCAGCAGCAATGGACTAGCGGTTAGCACAGATACGCAGTATTTT

J: TRBJ2-2
V: TRBV10-2
size: -
D: TRBD2
CDR3: CASSESGLAVNTGELFF
DNA: TGCGCCAGCAGTGAGTCTGGACTAGCGGTGAACACCGGGGAGCTGTTTTTT

J: TRBJ1-2
V: TRBV29-1
size: -
D: -
CDR3: CSVDDGWGYGYTF
DNA: TGCAGCGTTGACGACGGATGGGGCTATGGCTACACCTTC

J: TRBJ1-5
V: TRBV7-9
size: -
D: TRBD1
CDR3: CASSTGTGGSGGNQPQHF
DNA: TGTGCCAGCAGCACCGGGACAGGGGGAAGTGGGGGCAATCAGCCCCAGCATTTT

J: TRBJ1-5
V: TRBV4-1
size: -
D: TRBD1
CDR3: CASSGTAHSNQPQHF
DNA: TGCGCCAGCAGCGGGACAGCACATAGCAATCAGCCCCAGCATTTT

J: TRBJ2-7
V: TRBV6-1
size: -
D: TRBD2
CDR3: CASSDGGTREQYF
DNA: TGTGCCAGCAGTGACGGGGGGACTCGGGAGCAGTACTTC

J: TRBJ1-5
V: TRBV11-2
size: -
D: -
CDR3: CASSLSFDSNQPQHF
DNA: TGTGCCAGCAGCTTAAGTTTTGACAGCAATCAGCCCCAGCATTTT

J: TRBJ2-7
V: TRBV5-6
size: -
D: -
CDR3: CASSLGTSEYEQYF
DNA: TGTGCCAGCAGCTTGGGGACTTCAGAATACGAGCAGTACTTC

J: TRBJ2-1
V: TRBV10-1
size: once
D: TRBD2
CDR3: CASSESTSGRKDNEQFF
DNA: TGCGCCAGCAGTGAGTCGACTAGCGGGAGGAAGGACAATGAGCAGTTCTTC

J: TRBJ1-3
V: TRBV12-3/TRBV12-4
size: -
D: -
CDR3: CASSRSGSGNTIYF
DNA: TGTGCCAGCAGTCGCTCCGGGTCTGGAAACACCATATATTTT

J: TRBJ1-1
V: TRBV29-1
size: -
D: -
CDR3: CSVTGLSGTEAFF
DNA: TGCAGCGTCACAGGGTTATCGGGGACTGAAGCTTTCTTT

J: TRBJ2-1
V: TRBV14
size: -
D: -
CDR3: CASSPFPGSYNEQFF
DNA: TGTGCCAGCAGCCCCTTTCCGGGCTCCTACAATGAGCAGTTCTTC